This section outlines one T cell receptor (beta chain) sequence together with its context. Its antigen target is currently unknown. No qualities accompany the bases; no much larger clone lies one base away. The library was built by means of the immunoSEQ multiplex PCR assay. Rearranged TCR beta chain sequences were amplified using the hsTCRB Kit according to the manufacturer's protocol. An Illumina MiSeq was used to sequence the TCRB libraries. Per the authors' processing: The kit vendor's proprietary platform handled demultiplexing, trimming and gene mapping. Held by TCRdb, this immuneACCESS table contains in-frame sequences only and omits some clones. Under half of the omission traces to an unresolved V gene where checked; the cause of the rest is unknown. The V and J calls and clone size are taken from that table; D and trimming were inferred from the DNA. This sample holds about 38,000 clones; 81% were observed only once. 9% to 13% of the sample is in the top ten clones.

What the time point label conveys for this sample: week 5, during vaccination. Each vaccine dose, consisting of 300 ug of a 20-mer mutant IDH1 peptide in Montanide, was administered subcutaneously with topical imiquimod. The donors had newly diagnosed IDH1-mutant astrocytomas of WHO grade 3 or 4 that showed loss of nuclear ATRX. The samples were drawn from NOA16, a multicentre, single-arm, open-label phase I trial in Germany that tested a mutant IDH1 peptide vaccine in humans for the first time. Genomic DNA for TCRB sequencing was isolated from EDTA blood with the DNeasy Blood and Tissue Kit. The data derive from a study of a mutant IDH1 vaccine in newly diagnosed glioma (dated by TCRdb to the early 2020s). For context, the study as a whole: Eight vaccinations were administered to patients in weeks 1, 3, 5, 7, 11, 15, 19 and 23, corresponding to visits V03 through V10. The roughly 34 treated patients were approximately 60% male and roughly 40% female, with a mean age of roughly 40 years. Prior to enrollment, standard therapy consisting of radiotherapy alone, temozolomide alone, or radiochemotherapy with temozolomide had been administered to patients, with the combination being received by most patients. Vaccination was initiated 4-6 weeks after radiotherapy alone, or concurrently with temozolomide cycles in the chemotherapy-containing groups. Peripheral blood was collected at six visits: V03 (baseline), V05, V07, V10, V12 and V13. Longitudinal TCRB deep sequencing was performed for 20 to 30 treated patients wherever samples were available for exploratory analyses. Broader findings and caveats from the paper: Across multiple MHC alleles, vaccine-induced immune responses were seen in around 94% of patients. PBMC samples for TCRB deep sequencing were selected based on availability. It was noted by the authors that analyses of patient blood samples could not be reproduced owing to sample limitations. Changes in the top peripheral T cell clonotypes picked up by TCRB sequencing did not appear to be linked to pseudoprogression.

Per the germline V gene (reference sequence), SEHNR is the CDR1 and FQNEAQ is the CDR2. Measured from the cysteine to the phenylalanine, the CDR3 is 14 residues long. This entry keeps only the CDR3 DNA: 42 bases, framed from base 1. Trimming costs V 1 base and J 4 bases, and their ends lie 10 bases apart. This TCR derives from a man between 45 and 60 years old with glioma. The specimen comprised PBMCs, sampled from a glioma patient whose treatment included an IDH1 peptide vaccine. The chain couples TRBV7-9 to TRBJ1-2; the D gene is unclear. The CDR3 amino acid sequence is: CASSLGLGRYGYTF. The DNA reads as follows: TGTGCCAGCAGCTTAGGGCTGGGCCGCTATGGCTACACCTTC.